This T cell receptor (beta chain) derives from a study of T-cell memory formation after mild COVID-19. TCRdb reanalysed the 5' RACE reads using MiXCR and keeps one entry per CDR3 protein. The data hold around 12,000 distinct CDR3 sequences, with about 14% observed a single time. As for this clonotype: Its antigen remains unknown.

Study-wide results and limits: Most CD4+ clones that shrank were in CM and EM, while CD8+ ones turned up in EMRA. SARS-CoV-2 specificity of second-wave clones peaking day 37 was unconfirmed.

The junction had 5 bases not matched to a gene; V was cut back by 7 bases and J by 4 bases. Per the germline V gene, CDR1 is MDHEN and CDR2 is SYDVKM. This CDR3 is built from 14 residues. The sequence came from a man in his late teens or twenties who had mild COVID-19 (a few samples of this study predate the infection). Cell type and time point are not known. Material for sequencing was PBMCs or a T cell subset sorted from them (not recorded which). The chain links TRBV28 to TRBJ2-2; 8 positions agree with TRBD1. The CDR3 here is CASTDRGGTGELFF. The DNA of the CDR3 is TGTGCCAGCACCGACAGGGGAGGCACCGGGGAGCTGTTTTTT.